This entry lists 20 T cell receptor beta chains sequenced from one sample in a study of blood T cell repertoires in COVID-19. The table came from immunoSEQ multiplex PCR; TCRdb's copy has only in-frame clones and leaves some out. The table includes 380,000 or so clones, about 80% detected once. The sample comprised peripheral blood. The receptors were sampled from a human donor with acute or convalescent COVID-19. The donor label of this sample is uncertain.

This clone was recorded a few times. V gene TRBV3-1 (or the pseudogene TRBV3-2) combines with J gene TRBJ1-6; unclear D gene. This CDR3 spans 15 amino acids. Trimming cost V 1 base and J 8 bases, with 12 bases left between them. Germline-derived CDR1 and CDR2 are LGHDT and YNNKEL (reference sequence). The chain's CDR3 is CASSQGGGRHSPLHF. The CDR3 nucleotides read TGTGCCAGCAGCCAAGGAGGAGGCCGACATTCACCCCTCCACTTT.

The chain combines TRBV4-2 with TRBJ1-4; 12 bases are shared with TRBD1. The V and J ends lost 4 bases and 8 bases, in that order; junction bases with no gene match: 23. In germline, CDR1 is LGHNA, CDR2 YNFKEQ. CDR3 length: 21 amino acids. The CDR3 spells CASSRLLRDRGRFRGYEKLFF. The CDR3 DNA reads TGTGCCAGCAGCCGACTTTTACGGGACAGGGGGCGTTTTAGGGGGTACGAAAAACTGTTTTTT.

J is TRBJ1-2 and V is TRBV30; D remains ambiguous. The CDR3 runs to 13 residues. Germline V gene lookup returns CDR1 GTSNPN and CDR2 SVGIG (reference sequence). Trimming removed 4 bases at V and 8 bases at J, with 17 bases between. This chain's CDR3 is CAWTTWEGVGYTF. In nucleotides, the CDR3 is TGTGCCTGGACTACCTGGGAGGGCGTGGGCTACACCTTC.

V is TRBV4-2 and J is TRBJ2-5, with 9 bases fitting TRBD2. CDR3 length equals 17 residues. CDR1 and CDR2 (germline): LGHNA, YNFKEQ. V was pared by 0 bases and J by 5 bases, with 10 bases of the junction left unmatched. The DNA of the CDR3 is TGTGCCAGCAGCCAAGATTGGGGCGGGGGGGCCGGTGAGACCCAGTACTTC. Its protein product is CASSQDWGGGAGETQYF.

This rearrangement joins TRBV3-1 (or the pseudogene TRBV3-2) to TRBJ2-3; TRBD2 aligns across 9 bases. The trim removed 2 bases at V and 0 bases at J, leaving 3 bases unmatched. There are 16 residues in the CDR3. Looked up from germline, CDR1 is LGHDT and CDR2 is YNNKEL (reference sequence). The CDR3 nucleotides read TGTGCCAGCAGCCAAAGGCGGGAGGGAAGCACAGATACGCAGTATTTT. Protein product: CASSQRREGSTDTQYF.

The chain has TRBV5-1 and TRBJ2-5, with 13 bases lining up with TRBD2. Germline V lookup: CDR1 SGHRS, CDR2 YFSETQ. V trimming: 5 bases; J trimming: 4 bases; junction bases outside the gene matches: 11. This CDR3 has 17 amino acids. The CDR3 protein is CASSRTSGGQERETQYF. The CDR3 DNA is TGCGCCAGCAGTAGGACTAGCGGGGGCCAAGAGCGAGAGACCCAGTACTTC.

The V and J genes are TRBV6-5 and TRBJ2-7; no clear D. V was cut by 6 bases and J by 2 bases, with 8 bases left in between. This CDR3 comprises 12 residues. Germline CDR1 and CDR2: MNHEY and SVGAGI. The CDR3 here is CASRLKPYEQYF. The CDR3 nucleotides read TGTGCCAGCAGACTAAAACCCTACGAGCAGTACTTC.

The rearrangement joins TRBV6-4 to TRBJ2-3; possibly TRBD1 for D (5 bases). V lost 3 bases and J 4 bases, leaving 17 bases between the germline ends. The germline V gene has CDR1 MRHNA and CDR2 SNTAGT. CDR3 length: 16 amino acids. CDR3 loop: CASSETAFASPDTQYF. In nucleotides, the CDR3 is TGTGCCAGCAGTGAGACAGCGTTTGCATCCCCAGATACGCAGTATTTT.

Details on this clone: This sample also contains other DNA sequences that code for the same CDR3. The V call is TRBV4-1, the J call TRBJ1-6, with D possibly TRBD1 on 5 matching bases. Germline V lookup: CDR1 MGHRA, CDR2 YSYEKL. Trimming stripped 1 base from V and 7 bases from J, with 11 bases between. The CDR3 is 15 amino acids. This chain's CDR3 is CASSQGGQGNSPLHF. DNA for the CDR3: TGCGCCAGCAGCCAAGGTGGGCAGGGAAATTCACCCCTCCACTTT.

The chain combines TRBV27 with TRBJ1-3; D ambiguous. The V gene's germline CDR1 is MNHEY and CDR2 SMNVEV (reference sequence). The CDR3 is 18 amino acids. Deletions cut 5 bases from V and 0 bases from J, with 20 bases between. CDR3 residues: CASSMLPPVESSGNTIYF. The CDR3, as DNA: TGTGCCAGCAGTATGCTCCCTCCTGTTGAGAGCTCTGGAAACACCATATATTTT.

This chain joins TRBV28 and TRBJ1-1; 10 bases line up with TRBD1. Unmatched junction bases numbered 5, after V lost 6 bases and J lost 1 base. The germline V gene encodes CDR1 MDHEN and CDR2 SYDVKM. The length of the CDR3 is 15 residues. The CDR3 here is CASRAGTGANTEAFF. The DNA for the CDR3 is TGTGCCAGCAGAGCTGGGACAGGGGCGAACACTGAAGCTTTCTTT.

The V and J genes are TRBV6-5 and TRBJ1-1; possibly TRBD1 for D (5 bases). V shed 7 bases and J shed 1 base, with 13 bases lying between them. This CDR3 has 14 amino acids. CDR1 and CDR2 from the germline V gene are MNHEY and SVGAGI. In nucleotides, the CDR3 is TGTGCCAGCACCGTATCGGGGGGGAACACTGAAGCTTTCTTT. Protein sequence: CASTVSGGNTEAFF.

In its sample, this clone was seen a few times. V usage is TRBV3-1 (or the pseudogene TRBV3-2) and J usage is TRBJ2-7, with a weak D call TRBD2 (6 bases). V lost 4 bases and J lost 1, with 11 bases in between. Germline V gene data show CDR1 as LGHDT and CDR2 as YNNKEL (reference sequence). This CDR3 is built from 14 residues. The CDR3 region is CASSLWGESYEQYF. Written as DNA, the CDR3 is TGTGCCAGCAGCCTCTGGGGGGAATCCTACGAGCAGTACTTC.

A single count supports this clone. The V and J genes are TRBV20-1 and TRBJ2-1, with 8 bases matching TRBD2. Germline V lookup: CDR1 DFQATT, CDR2 SNEGSKA (reference sequence). This CDR3 contains 14 residues. Trimming took 3 bases from V and 4 from J; bases not matched to a gene: 5. The CDR3 reads CSASERGLYNEQFF. The CDR3 DNA reads as TGCAGTGCTAGTGAGCGGGGGTTATACAATGAGCAGTTCTTC.

The count of this clone is one. The V gene is TRBV19, the J gene TRBJ1-1, with 8 bases matching TRBD1. The length of the CDR3 is 14 residues. Per the germline V gene, CDR1 is LNHDA and CDR2 is SQIVND (reference sequence). The ends lost 6 bases at V and 1 base at J; junction bases unmatched: 4. The CDR3 region has the DNA TGTGCCAGTAGGGCAGGGGGCTCGAACACTGAAGCTTTCTTT. Translating it yields CASRAGGSNTEAFF.

J is TRBJ2-7 and V is TRBV2; D gene uncertain. The germline V gene has CDR1 SNHLY and CDR2 FYNNEI. V lost 1 base, J lost 4 bases, and 5 bases lay in between. The CDR3 runs to 12 residues. CDR3 in DNA: TGTGCCAGCAGTGAAGGCAGATACGAGCAGTACTTC. Protein product: CASSEGRYEQYF. Full variable domain (outside the CDR3, taken from reference TRBV2 and TRBJ2-7): EPEVTQTPSHQVTQMGQEVILRCVPISNHLYFYWYRQILGQKVEFLVSFYNNEISEKSEIFDDQFSVERPDGSNFTLKIRSTKLEDSAMYFCASSEGRYEQYFGPGTRLTVT.

The rearrangement joins TRBV7-9 to TRBJ2-5; 7 bases agree with TRBD2. The junction had 9 bases not matched to a gene; V was cut back by 4 bases and J by 1 base. Germline V lookup: CDR1 SEHNR, CDR2 FQNEAQ (reference sequence). This CDR3 spans 16 amino acids. The chain's CDR3 is CASSSVGGGSQETQYF. Written as DNA, the CDR3 is TGTGCCAGCAGCTCGGTGGGCGGGGGTTCCCAAGAGACCCAGTACTTC.

This clone showed up just a few times. The CDR3 protein is CATSDKLAGRADTQYF. The CDR3 DNA is TGTGCCACCAGTGATAAGCTAGCGGGGAGGGCGGATACGCAGTATTTT. The chain is built from TRBV24-1 and TRBJ2-3; 9 nucleotides line up with TRBD2. The CDR3 consists of 16 residues. The ends lost 3 bases at V and 6 bases at J; junction bases unmatched: 9. Germline CDR1 and CDR2: KGHDR and SFDVKD.

The genes are TRBV30 and TRBJ1-1, with TRBD1 as a possible D gene (5 bases). CDR1 is GTSNPN, CDR2 SVGIG, per germline (reference sequence). V was pared by 3 bases and J by 1 base, with 15 bases between. This CDR3 is built from 15 residues. This chain's CDR3 is CAWRGRGRGNTEAFF. Written as DNA, the CDR3 is TGTGCCTGGAGGGGAAGGGGTAGGGGGAACACTGAAGCTTTCTTT. The complete variable domain, with remaining parts taken from reference TRBV30 and TRBJ1-1, reads SQTIHQWPATLVQPVGSPLSLECTVEGTSNPNLYWYRQAAGRGLQLLFYSVGIGQISSEVPQNLSASRPQDRQFILSSKKLLLSDSGFYLCAWRGRGRGNTEAFFGQGTRLTVV.

This sequence joins TRBV6-5 and TRBJ1-6; no definite D call. The CDR3 covers 14 residues. Germline loops: CDR1 MNHEY, CDR2 SVGAGI. With 10 bases removed from V and 2 bases from J, the gap between germline ends came to 12 bases. The CDR3 nucleotides are TGTGCCACCGCTAGTAGTCCCTATAATTCACCCCTCCACTTT. Translating it yields CATASSPYNSPLHF.